One sample yielded the 8 T cell receptor beta chains listed below, sequenced in a study of shared clonotypes between healthy human individuals. Method: immunoSEQ multiplex PCR; TCRdb's copy keeps in-frame clones and lacks some. The sample has 470,000 or so clones; approximately 81% are singletons. Sequencing was done on a sample of PBMCs. The receptors here all came from a woman aged 40 to 49 in good health. Some clones in this sample may be carry-over from other donors' samples.

In this sample, this clone turned up once. The J gene is TRBJ1-2, the V gene TRBV21-1. TRBV21-1 is noted as a pseudogene. There are 15 residues in the CDR3. CDR3: CASSPRSPLGYGYTF. CDR3 nucleotides: TGTGCCAGCAGCCCGCGGTCGCCCCTAGGCTATGGCTACACCTTC.

The chain links TRBV7-8 to TRBJ1-1, with D possibly TRBD1 on 5 matching bases. The CDR3 runs 16 residues. Per germline, CDR1 SGHVS and CDR2 FQNEAQ. The V gene lost 3 bases and the J gene lost 5 bases, with 19 bases spanning the gap. The CDR3 nucleotides read TGTGCCAGCAGCTTTCCCCCGACAGTCCGGAGAACTGAAGCTTTCTTT. Amino acids: CASSFPPTVRRTEAFF.

This chain links TRBV4-3 with TRBJ2-1, with TRBD2 matching 8 bases. The ends lost 0 bases at V and 5 bases at J; junction bases unmatched: 6. The CDR3 loop spans 16 amino acids. The germline gives CDR1 LGHNA, CDR2 YSLEER. The CDR3 DNA reads TGCGCCAGCAGCCAAGACAGAGCGGGAGTAGACAATGAGCAGTTCTTC. This gives the protein CASSQDRAGVDNEQFF.

The chain employs TRBV7-9 and TRBJ2-1, with D uncertain. Between the trimmed V and J ends, which lost 2 bases and 7 bases, there was a span of 6 bases. The germline gives CDR1 SEHNR, CDR2 FQNEAQ (reference sequence). CDR3 size: 12 residues. CDR3 region: CASSLMTNEQFF. The CDR3 DNA reads as TGTGCCAGCAGCTTAATGACTAATGAGCAGTTCTTC. The entire variable domain, with the rest obtained from reference TRBV7-9 and TRBJ2-1, is as follows: DTGVSQNPRHKITKRGQNVTFRCDPISEHNRLYWYRQTLGQGPEFLTYFQNEAQLEKSRLLSDRFSAERPKGSFSTLEIQRTEQGDSAMYLCASSLMTNEQFFGPGTRLTVL.

The chain combines TRBV10-2 with TRBJ1-5; perhaps TRBD1 as D (5 bases). Germline V gives CDR1 WSHSY, CDR2 SAAADI. The CDR3 is 14 amino acids. The ends were cut back, 0 bases at V and 7 bases at J, with 10 bases in the middle. For the CDR3, the DNA is TGCGCCAGCAGTGAGTCGACAGCAAAACAGCCCCAGCATTTT. Its protein product is CASSESTAKQPQHF.

With regard to this clone: A read error likely explains this, since a far larger clone differs by one base. The chain employs TRBV4-2 and TRBJ2-7; 10 nucleotides match TRBD2. Germline V gene data show CDR1 as LGHNA and CDR2 as YNFKEQ. Trimming at V came to 4 bases and at J to 0 bases, leaving 6 bases not matched to a gene. The CDR3 covers 16 residues. The CDR3, as DNA: TGTGCCAGCAGCCCCTGGACTAGCGGAGACTCCTACGAGCAGTACTTC. Its protein product is CASSPWTSGDSYEQYF.

The chain uses TRBV2 and TRBJ2-5; 13 bases line up with TRBD2. The CDR3 runs to 15 residues. V dropped 6 bases and J dropped 5; count of bases not matched to a gene: 6. Germline V gene sequence: CDR1 SNHLY, CDR2 FYNNEI. In DNA, the CDR3 is TGTGCCAGCAGGCGGACTAGCGGGAGTAGCGAGACCCAGTACTTC. Translating gives CASRRTSGSSETQYF.

This rearrangement joins TRBV10-3 to TRBJ2-5; no definite D call. The CDR3 has 17 amino acids. V was shortened by 5 bases and J by 5 bases, with 24 bases between the two germline ends. The germline V gene encodes CDR1 ENHRY and CDR2 SYGVKD. The CDR3 DNA is TGTGCCATCAGTACAGTCTTAAGGCTCCCGGGTGGGGAGACCCAGTACTTC. Encoded protein: CAISTVLRLPGGETQYF.